This T cell receptor beta chain is drawn from a study of blood T cell repertoires in COVID-19 (dated by TCRdb to 2019 to 2021). About the study as a whole: The collaborator samples originated in the United States, Italy and Spain and spanned the acute and convalescent phases of COVID-19. The material from the prospective study consisted of cDNA or gDNA derived from T cells, B-cell-depleted T cells, or PBMCs. Subjects who had been exposed to COVID-19, were actively infected with it, or had recovered from it provided the deeply sampled blood TCRbeta repertoires that made up the dataset. A freely available public database, intended as a resource for researchers studying the immune response to SARS-CoV-2, is where the repertoires were released. Samples came from the ongoing ImmuneRACE study (first 160 participants) plus 1,254 subjects from 6 global collaborators. Nearly every sample came with metadata listing a de-identified subject ID, COVID-19 status, age in years and sex. HLA class I and class II types, where available, came from metadata supplied by the sample provider rather than from assay-based typing.

V lost 0 bases and J lost 6 bases; the stretch between them is 8 bases long. CDR1 and CDR2 (LNHNV, YYDKDF) derive from the germline V gene (reference sequence). Counted from cysteine to phenylalanine, this CDR3 has 14 amino acids. Left in the record is the CDR3 DNA by itself, 42 bases read in frame from the first base. In regard to this clone: Its target antigen remains unknown. No much larger clone exists at a distance of one base, and base qualities are not known.

TCRbeta CDR3 regions were amplified from genomic DNA using the immunoSEQ Assay, a bias-controlled multiplex PCR. In the original analysis: Nucleated cell counts per sample were estimated from amplification of reference gene primers within the assay. To quantify the absolute abundance of each unique TCRbeta CDR3 rearrangement, sequence reads were collapsed and filtered. For each sample, productive Simpson clonality was calculated by taking the square root of Simpson's diversity index across productive rearrangements. Here the immuneACCESS table is served through TCRdb, limited to in-frame sequences with V and J called. Missing clones are a known gap in these copies; in checked studies unresolved V genes cover under half, and the rest lacks a known reason. That table is the source of V, J and clone size, and D and trimming were worked out from the DNA. The sample records roughly 140,000 clones, more than 65% of which are singletons. The ten largest clones represent about 3.9% of the sample.

Whole blood was collected in K2EDTA tubes by collaborating institutions according to the institutions' own protocols. For TCRbeta analysis, collaborator samples were shipped as frozen whole blood, as isolated PBMCs, or as DNA extracted from either sample type. What the research found in general, with its limitations: How much clinical and demographic metadata was included differed by source and by participant, and the metadata was provided uncurated.

The V and J segments used are TRBV15 and TRBJ2-2; the D gene is possibly TRBD1, with 5 bases matching. Material for sequencing was peripheral blood. This clonotype was obtained from a man aged 55-75 years with acute or convalescent COVID-19. The CDR3 region has the sequence CATSRDSGPGELFF. In nucleotide form, the sequence is TGTGCCACCAGCAGAGATTCAGGGCCCGGGGAGCTGTTTTTT.